This T cell receptor (beta chain) comes out of a study of radiotherapy plus CTLA-4 blockade in lung cancer. Study in general: Objective response was observed in about 19% of patients, and disease control in 31%. Whole-study results and caveats: TCR clones from tumors expanded in blood after radiotherapy plus ipilimumab. Response, reportedly, was best predicted by interferon-beta along with early blood T cell clone dynamics.

TCRdb keeps only in-frame clones here, not all; method: immunoSEQ multiplex PCR. Of about 14,000 clones listed, 80% to 90% are singletons. Details on this clone: Antigen specificity is unknown.

The V gene end was trimmed by 3 bases and the J gene end by 0 bases; junction bases not matched to a gene: 5. CDR3 size: 15 residues. Germline values: CDR1 SGHVS, CDR2 FNYEAQ. Chemo-refractory metastatic non-small-cell lung cancer patients received focal radiation with ipilimumab CTLA-4 blockade. The specimen comprised peripheral blood, sampled from a patient treated with radiotherapy plus ipilimumab. The J gene is TRBJ2-7, the V gene TRBV7-6, with 7 bases lining up with TRBD2. The receptor comes from a human donor with non-small cell lung cancer that progressed on radiotherapy plus ipilimumab. Some clones in this sample may be carry-over from other donors' samples. The CDR3 DNA is TGTGCCAGCAGCTTGGAAGCGGGGAGCTCCTACGAGCAGTACTTC. It encodes CASSLEAGSSYEQYF.